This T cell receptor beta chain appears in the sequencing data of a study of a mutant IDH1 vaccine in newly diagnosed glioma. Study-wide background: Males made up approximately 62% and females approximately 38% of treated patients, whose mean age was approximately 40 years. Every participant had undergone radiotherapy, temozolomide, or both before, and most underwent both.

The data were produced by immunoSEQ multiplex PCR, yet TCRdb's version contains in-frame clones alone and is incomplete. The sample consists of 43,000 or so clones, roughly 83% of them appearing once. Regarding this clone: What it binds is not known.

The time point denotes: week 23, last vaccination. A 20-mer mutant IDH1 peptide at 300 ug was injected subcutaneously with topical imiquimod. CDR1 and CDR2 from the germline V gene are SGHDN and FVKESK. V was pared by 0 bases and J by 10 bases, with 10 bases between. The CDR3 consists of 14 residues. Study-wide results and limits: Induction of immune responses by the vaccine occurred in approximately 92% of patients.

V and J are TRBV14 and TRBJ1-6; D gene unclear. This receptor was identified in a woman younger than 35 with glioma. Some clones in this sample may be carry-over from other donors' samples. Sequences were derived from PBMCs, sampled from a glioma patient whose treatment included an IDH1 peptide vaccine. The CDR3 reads CASSQENPRSPLHF. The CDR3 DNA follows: TGTGCCAGCAGCCAAGAAAATCCTCGCTCACCCCTCCACTTT.